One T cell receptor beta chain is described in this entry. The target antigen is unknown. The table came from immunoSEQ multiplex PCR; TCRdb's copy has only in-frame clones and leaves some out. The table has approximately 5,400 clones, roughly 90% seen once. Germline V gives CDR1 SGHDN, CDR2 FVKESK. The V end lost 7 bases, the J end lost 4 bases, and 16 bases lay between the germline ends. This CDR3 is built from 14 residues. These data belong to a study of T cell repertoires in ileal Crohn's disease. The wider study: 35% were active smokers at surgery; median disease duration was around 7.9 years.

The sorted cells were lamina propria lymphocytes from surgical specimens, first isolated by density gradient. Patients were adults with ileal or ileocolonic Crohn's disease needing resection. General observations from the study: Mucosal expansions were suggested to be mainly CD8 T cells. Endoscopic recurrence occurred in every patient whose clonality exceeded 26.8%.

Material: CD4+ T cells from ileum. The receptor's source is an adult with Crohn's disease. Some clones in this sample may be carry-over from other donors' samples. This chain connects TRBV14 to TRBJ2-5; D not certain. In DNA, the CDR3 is TGTGCCAGCAAACGAGCAGAGACGGGAGAGACCCAGTACTTC. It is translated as CASKRAETGETQYF.